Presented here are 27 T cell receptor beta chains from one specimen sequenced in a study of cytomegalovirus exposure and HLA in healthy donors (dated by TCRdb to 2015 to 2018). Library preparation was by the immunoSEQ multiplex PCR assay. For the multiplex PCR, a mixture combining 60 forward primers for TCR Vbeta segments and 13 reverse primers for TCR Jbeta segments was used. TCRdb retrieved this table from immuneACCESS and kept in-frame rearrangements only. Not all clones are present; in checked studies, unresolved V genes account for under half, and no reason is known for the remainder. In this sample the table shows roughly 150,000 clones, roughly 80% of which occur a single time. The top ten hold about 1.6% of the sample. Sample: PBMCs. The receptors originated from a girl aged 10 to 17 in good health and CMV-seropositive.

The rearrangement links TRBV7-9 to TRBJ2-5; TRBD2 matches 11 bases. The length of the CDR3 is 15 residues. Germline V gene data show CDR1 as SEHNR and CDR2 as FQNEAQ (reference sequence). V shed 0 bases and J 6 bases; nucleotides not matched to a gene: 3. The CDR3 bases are TGTGCCAGCAGCTTAGCTAGCGGGGGGGCCAAGACCCAGTACTTC. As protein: CASSLASGGAKTQYF.

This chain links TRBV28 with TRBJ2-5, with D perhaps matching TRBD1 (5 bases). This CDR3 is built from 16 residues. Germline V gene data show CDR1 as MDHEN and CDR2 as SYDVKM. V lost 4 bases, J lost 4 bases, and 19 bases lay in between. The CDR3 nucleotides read TGTGCCAGCAGTTCTGCCAGGGCGTCTGTAGGAGAGACCCAGTACTTC. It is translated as CASSSARASVGETQYF.

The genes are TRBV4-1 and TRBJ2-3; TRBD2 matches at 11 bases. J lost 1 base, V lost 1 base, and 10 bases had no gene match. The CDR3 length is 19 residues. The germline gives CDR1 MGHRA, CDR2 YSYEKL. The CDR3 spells CASSQGRSGRAYGTDTQYF. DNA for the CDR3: TGCGCCAGCAGCCAAGGACGTAGCGGGAGGGCCTATGGCACAGATACGCAGTATTTT.

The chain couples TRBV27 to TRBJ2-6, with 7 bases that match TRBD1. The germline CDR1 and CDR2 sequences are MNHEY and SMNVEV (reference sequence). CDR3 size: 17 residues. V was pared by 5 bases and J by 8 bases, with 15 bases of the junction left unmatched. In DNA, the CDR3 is TGTGCCAGCAGTCCGATAAGGGACAGCAGGCCAACCAACGTCCTGACTTTC. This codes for CASSPIRDSRPTNVLTF.

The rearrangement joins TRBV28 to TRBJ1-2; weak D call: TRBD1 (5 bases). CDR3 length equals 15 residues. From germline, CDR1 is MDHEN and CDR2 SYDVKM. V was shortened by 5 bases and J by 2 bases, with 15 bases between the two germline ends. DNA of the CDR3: TGTGCCAGCAGTAGGACATGGCAGGCCAACTATGGCTACACCTTC. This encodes CASSRTWQANYGYTF.

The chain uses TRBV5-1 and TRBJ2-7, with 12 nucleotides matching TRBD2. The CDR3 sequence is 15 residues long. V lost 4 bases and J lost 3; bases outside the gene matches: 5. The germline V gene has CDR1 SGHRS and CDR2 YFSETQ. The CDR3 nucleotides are TGCGCCAGCAGCCTAGGGACTAGCGGGCGCTACGAGCAGTACTTC. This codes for CASSLGTSGRYEQYF.

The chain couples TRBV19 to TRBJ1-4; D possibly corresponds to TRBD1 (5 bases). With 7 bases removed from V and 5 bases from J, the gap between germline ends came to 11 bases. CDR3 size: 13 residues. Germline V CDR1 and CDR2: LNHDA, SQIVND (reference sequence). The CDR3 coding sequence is TGTGCCAGTACTGGCCAGGGAAATGAAAAACTGTTTTTT. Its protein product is CASTGQGNEKLFF.

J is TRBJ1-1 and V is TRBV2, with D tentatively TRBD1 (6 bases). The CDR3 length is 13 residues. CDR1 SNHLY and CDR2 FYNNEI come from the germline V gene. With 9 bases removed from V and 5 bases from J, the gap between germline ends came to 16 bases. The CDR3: CASPTGGWTEAFF. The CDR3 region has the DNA TGTGCCAGTCCGACAGGCGGCTGGACTGAAGCTTTCTTT.

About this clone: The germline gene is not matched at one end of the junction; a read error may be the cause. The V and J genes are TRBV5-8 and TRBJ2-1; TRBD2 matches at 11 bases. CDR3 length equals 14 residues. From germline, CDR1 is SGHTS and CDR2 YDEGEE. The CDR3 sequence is CASTLGLAVNEQFF. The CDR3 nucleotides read TGTGCCAGCACCTTGGGACTAGCGGTCAATGAGCAGTTCTTC. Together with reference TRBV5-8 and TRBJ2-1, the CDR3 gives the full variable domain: EAGVTQSPTHLIKTRGQQATLRCSPISGHTSVYWYQQALGLGLQFLLWYDEGEERNRGNFPPRFSGRQFPNYSSELNVNALELEDSALYLCASTLGLAVNEQFFGPGTRLTVL.

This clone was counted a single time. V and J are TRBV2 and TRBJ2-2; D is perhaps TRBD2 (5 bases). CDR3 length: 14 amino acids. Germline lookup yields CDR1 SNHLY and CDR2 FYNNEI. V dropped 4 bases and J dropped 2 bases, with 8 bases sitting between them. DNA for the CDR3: TGTGCCAGCAGTGGCAGGACTAACACCGGGGAGCTGTTTTTT. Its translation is CASSGRTNTGELFF. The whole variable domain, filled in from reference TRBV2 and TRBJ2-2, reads EPEVTQTPSHQVTQMGQEVILRCVPISNHLYFYWYRQILGQKVEFLVSFYNNEISEKSEIFDDQFSVERPDGSNFTLKIRSTKLEDSAMYFCASSGRTNTGELFFGEGSRLTVL.

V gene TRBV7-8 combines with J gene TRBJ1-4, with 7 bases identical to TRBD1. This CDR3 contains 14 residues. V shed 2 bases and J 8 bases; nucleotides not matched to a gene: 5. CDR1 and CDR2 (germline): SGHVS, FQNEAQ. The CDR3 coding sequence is TGTGCCAGCAGCTTACGAGGGGGCAGGGAAAAACTGTTTTTT. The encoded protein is CASSLRGGREKLFF.

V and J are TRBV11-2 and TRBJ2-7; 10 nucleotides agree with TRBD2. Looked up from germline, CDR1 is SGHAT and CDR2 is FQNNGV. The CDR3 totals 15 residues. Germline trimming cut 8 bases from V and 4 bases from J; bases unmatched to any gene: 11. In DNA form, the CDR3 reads TGTGCCAGCGGACCAACTAGCGGGATTACTTACGAGCAGTACTTC. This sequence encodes CASGPTSGITYEQYF.

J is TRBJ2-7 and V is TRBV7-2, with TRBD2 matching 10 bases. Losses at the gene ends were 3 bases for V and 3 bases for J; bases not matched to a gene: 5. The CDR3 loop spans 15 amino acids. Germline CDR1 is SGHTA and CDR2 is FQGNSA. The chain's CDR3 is CASSFASGSFYEQYF. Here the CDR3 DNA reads TGTGCCAGCAGCTTCGCTAGCGGGAGTTTCTACGAGCAGTACTTC.

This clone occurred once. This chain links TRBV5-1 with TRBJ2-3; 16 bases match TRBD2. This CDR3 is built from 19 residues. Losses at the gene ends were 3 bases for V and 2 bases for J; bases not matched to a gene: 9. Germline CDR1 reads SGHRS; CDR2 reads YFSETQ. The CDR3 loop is CASSSTPGLAGGITDTQYF. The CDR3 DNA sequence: TGCGCCAGCAGCTCCACCCCGGGACTAGCGGGAGGGATCACAGATACGCAGTATTTT.

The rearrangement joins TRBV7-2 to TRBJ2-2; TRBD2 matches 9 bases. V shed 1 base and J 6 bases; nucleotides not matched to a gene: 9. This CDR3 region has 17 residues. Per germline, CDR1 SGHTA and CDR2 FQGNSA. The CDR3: CASSLGLRGGRSGELFF. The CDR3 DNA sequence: TGTGCCAGCAGCTTAGGGTTGCGGGGGGGGCGTTCCGGGGAGCTGTTTTTT.

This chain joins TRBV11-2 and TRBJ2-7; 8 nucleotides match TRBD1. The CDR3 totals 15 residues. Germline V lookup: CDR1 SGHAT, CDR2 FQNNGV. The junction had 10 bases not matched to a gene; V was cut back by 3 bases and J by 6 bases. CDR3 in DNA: TGTGCCAGCAGCTTGCAGGGGGCGAATAATGGCGAGCAGTACTTC. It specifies CASSLQGANNGEQYF.

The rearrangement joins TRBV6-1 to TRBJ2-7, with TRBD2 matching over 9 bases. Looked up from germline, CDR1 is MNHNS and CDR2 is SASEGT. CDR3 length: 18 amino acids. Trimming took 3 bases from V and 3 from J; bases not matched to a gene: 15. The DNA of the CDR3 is TGTGCCAGCAGTGATCCGATGACAACTAGCGGGTTCCTCTACGAGCAGTACTTC. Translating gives CASSDPMTTSGFLYEQYF.

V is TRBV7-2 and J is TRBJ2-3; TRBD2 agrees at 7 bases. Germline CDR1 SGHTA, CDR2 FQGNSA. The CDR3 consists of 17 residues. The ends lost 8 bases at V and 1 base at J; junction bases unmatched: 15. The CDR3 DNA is TGTGCCAGCCAAACTATAGGCGGGGGACTCCGCACAGATACGCAGTATTTT. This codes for CASQTIGGGLRTDTQYF. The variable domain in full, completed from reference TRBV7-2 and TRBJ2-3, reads GAGVSQSPSNKVTEKGKDVELRCDPISGHTALYWYRQSLGQGLEFLIYFQGNSAPDKSGLPSDRFSAERTGGSVSTLTIQRTQQEDSAVYLCASQTIGGGLRTDTQYFGPGTRLTVL.

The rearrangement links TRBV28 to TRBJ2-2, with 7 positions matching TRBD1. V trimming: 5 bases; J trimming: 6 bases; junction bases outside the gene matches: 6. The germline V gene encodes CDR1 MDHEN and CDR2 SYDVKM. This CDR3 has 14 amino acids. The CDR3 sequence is CASSPLQGPGELFF. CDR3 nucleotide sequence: TGTGCCAGCAGTCCGTTACAGGGGCCCGGGGAGCTGTTTTTT. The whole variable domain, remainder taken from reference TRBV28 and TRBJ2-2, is DVKVTQSSRYLVKRTGEKVFLECVQDMDHENMFWYRQDPGLGLRLIYFSYDVKMKEKGDIPEGYSVSREKKERFSLILESASTNQTSMYLCASSPLQGPGELFFGEGSRLTVL.

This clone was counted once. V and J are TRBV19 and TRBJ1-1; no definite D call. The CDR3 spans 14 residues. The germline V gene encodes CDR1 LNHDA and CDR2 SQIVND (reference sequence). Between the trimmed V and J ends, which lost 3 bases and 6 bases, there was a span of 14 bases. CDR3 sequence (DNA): TGTGCCAGTAGTATCTGGACTGAGGGCGCTGAAGCTTTCTTT. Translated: CASSIWTEGAEAFF.

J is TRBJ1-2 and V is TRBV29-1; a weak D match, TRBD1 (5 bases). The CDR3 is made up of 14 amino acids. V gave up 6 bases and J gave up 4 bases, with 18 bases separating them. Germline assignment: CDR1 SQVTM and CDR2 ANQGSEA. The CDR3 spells CSVAAGGSGYGYTF. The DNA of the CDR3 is TGCAGCGTGGCCGCGGGGGGGTCGGGCTATGGCTACACCTTC.

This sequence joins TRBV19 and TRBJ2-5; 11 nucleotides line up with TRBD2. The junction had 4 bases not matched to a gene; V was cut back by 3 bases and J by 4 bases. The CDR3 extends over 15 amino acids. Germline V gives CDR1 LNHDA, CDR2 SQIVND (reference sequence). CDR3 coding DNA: TGTGCCAGTAGTATGGCCGGGACTAGCGGAGAGACCCAGTACTTC. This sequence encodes CASSMAGTSGETQYF.

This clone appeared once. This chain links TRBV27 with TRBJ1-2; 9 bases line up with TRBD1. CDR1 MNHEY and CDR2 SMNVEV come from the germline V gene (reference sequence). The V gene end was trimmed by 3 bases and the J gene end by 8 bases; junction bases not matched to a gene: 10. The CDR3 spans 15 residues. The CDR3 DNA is TGTGCCAGCAGTTTCTTGACAGGGGGTTTAGCGGGCTACACCTTC. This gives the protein CASSFLTGGLAGYTF.

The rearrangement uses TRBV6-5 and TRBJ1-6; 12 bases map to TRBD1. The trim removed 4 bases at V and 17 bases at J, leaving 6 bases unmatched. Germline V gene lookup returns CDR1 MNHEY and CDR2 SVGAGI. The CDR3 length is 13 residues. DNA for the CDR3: TGTGCCAGCAGTTTGGGACAGGGGGCAACGGTCCACTTT. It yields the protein CASSLGQGATVHF.

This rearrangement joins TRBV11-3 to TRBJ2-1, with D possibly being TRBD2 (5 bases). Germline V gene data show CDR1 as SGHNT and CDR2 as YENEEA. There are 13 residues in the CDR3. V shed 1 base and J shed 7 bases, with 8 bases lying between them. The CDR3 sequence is CASSLATGNEQFF. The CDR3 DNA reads TGTGCCAGCAGCTTAGCGACGGGAAATGAGCAGTTCTTC.

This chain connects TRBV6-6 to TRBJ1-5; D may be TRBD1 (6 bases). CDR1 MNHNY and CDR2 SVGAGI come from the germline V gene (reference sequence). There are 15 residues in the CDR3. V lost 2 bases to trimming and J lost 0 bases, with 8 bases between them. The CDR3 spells CASSYGTLSNQPQHF. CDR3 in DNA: TGTGCCAGCAGTTACGGGACACTTAGCAATCAGCCCCAGCATTTT.

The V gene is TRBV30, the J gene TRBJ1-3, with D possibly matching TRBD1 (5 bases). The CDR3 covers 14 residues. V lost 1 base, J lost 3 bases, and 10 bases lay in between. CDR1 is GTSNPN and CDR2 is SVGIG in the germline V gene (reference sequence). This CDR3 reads CAWSGRQNGNTIYF. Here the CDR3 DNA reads TGTGCCTGGAGTGGGAGACAGAATGGAAACACCATATATTTT.